The rows below give T cell receptor beta chains drawn from one sample of a study of blood T cell repertoires in COVID-19. Sequenced by immunoSEQ multiplex PCR; TCRdb stores in-frame clones only, minus some. The table has some 120,000 clones, about 94% seen once. The specimen sequenced was peripheral blood. Receptors originate from a man over 45 with COVID-19, enrolled during active disease. CDR3s include the opening cysteine and the closing phenylalanine or tryptophan. The order of the fields is clone size, D gene, CDR3 length, V gene, J gene, CDR3 protein, CDR3 DNA. The D gene is left open where the match is weak. Part of the rows lack a size; the others show once, few, many or a class for expanded clones.

clone size: -; D gene: -; CDR3 length: 14; V gene: TRBV3-1/TRBV3-2; J gene: TRBJ2-5; CDR3 protein: CASSSHSGIETQYF; CDR3 DNA: TGTGCCAGCAGCTCCCATTCAGGGATCGAGACCCAGTACTTC
clone size: few; D gene: -; CDR3 length: 12; V gene: TRBV19; J gene: TRBJ1-1; CDR3 protein: CASSIHEGPAFF; CDR3 DNA: TGTGCCAGTAGTATTCATGAGGGTCCGGCTTTCTTT
clone size: -; D gene: TRBD2; CDR3 length: 14; V gene: TRBV6-2/TRBV6-3; J gene: TRBJ2-1; CDR3 protein: CASSYGRAVVRLFF; CDR3 DNA: TGTGCCAGCAGTTACGGGAGGGCCGTAGTTCGATTGTTCTTC
clone size: -; D gene: TRBD2; CDR3 length: 17; V gene: TRBV4-1; J gene: TRBJ2-2; CDR3 protein: CASSQLGLAGITGELFF; CDR3 DNA: TGCGCCAGCAGCCAGCTCGGACTAGCGGGCATTACCGGGGAGCTGTTTTTT
clone size: -; D gene: -; CDR3 length: 16; V gene: TRBV18; J gene: TRBJ1-2; CDR3 protein: CASSPLPGGDKYGYTF; CDR3 DNA: TGTGCCAGCTCACCACTCCCCGGGGGGGATAAATATGGCTACACCTTC
clone size: -; D gene: TRBD2; CDR3 length: 13; V gene: TRBV5-8; J gene: TRBJ2-5; CDR3 protein: CASSREGQETQYF; CDR3 DNA: TGTGCCAGCAGTAGGGAGGGACAAGAGACCCAGTACTTC
clone size: -; D gene: -; CDR3 length: 14; V gene: TRBV18; J gene: TRBJ2-5; CDR3 protein: CASSPGREQETQYF; CDR3 DNA: TGTGCCAGCTCACCAGGCAGGGAACAAGAGACCCAGTACTTC
clone size: -; D gene: TRBD1; CDR3 length: 15; V gene: TRBV11-2; J gene: TRBJ1-4; CDR3 protein: CASSGRTGDGEKLFF; CDR3 DNA: TGTGCCAGCAGCGGACGGACAGGGGATGGGGAAAAACTGTTTTTT
clone size: -; D gene: TRBD1; CDR3 length: 14; V gene: TRBV19; J gene: TRBJ1-5; CDR3 protein: CASSPDRGDQPQHF; CDR3 DNA: TGTGCCAGTAGTCCGGACAGGGGTGATCAGCCCCAGCATTTT
clone size: -; D gene: TRBD2; CDR3 length: 15; V gene: TRBV3-1/TRBV3-2; J gene: TRBJ2-3; CDR3 protein: CASSQVAGFTDTQYF; CDR3 DNA: TGTGCCAGCAGCCAAGTAGCGGGATTCACAGATACGCAGTATTTT
clone size: -; D gene: -; CDR3 length: 15; V gene: TRBV11-2; J gene: TRBJ2-2; CDR3 protein: CASSVTSVNTGELFF; CDR3 DNA: TGTGCCAGCAGCGTCACGTCAGTGAACACCGGGGAGCTGTTTTTT
clone size: once; D gene: -; CDR3 length: 14; V gene: TRBV7-9; J gene: TRBJ2-5; CDR3 protein: CASSFGGGGETQYF; CDR3 DNA: TGTGCCAGCAGCTTTGGGGGAGGAGGGGAGACCCAGTACTTC
clone size: -; D gene: TRBD2; CDR3 length: 15; V gene: TRBV6-2/TRBV6-3; J gene: TRBJ2-7; CDR3 protein: CASSYPRTGGGEQYF; CDR3 DNA: TGTGCCAGCAGTTACCCGAGGACGGGGGGAGGCGAGCAGTACTTC
clone size: -; D gene: TRBD2; CDR3 length: 20; V gene: TRBV3-1/TRBV3-2; J gene: TRBJ2-1; CDR3 protein: CASSQEGWTSGYSSYNEQFF; CDR3 DNA: TGTGCCAGCAGCCAAGAAGGTTGGACTAGCGGGTATAGCTCCTACAATGAGCAGTTCTTC
clone size: -; D gene: TRBD1; CDR3 length: 15; V gene: TRBV5-1; J gene: TRBJ1-4; CDR3 protein: CASRPPGQDGEKLFF; CDR3 DNA: TGCGCCAGCAGACCGCCGGGACAGGACGGGGAAAAACTGTTTTTT
clone size: -; D gene: -; CDR3 length: 13; V gene: TRBV28; J gene: TRBJ2-1; CDR3 protein: CASSLARINEQFF; CDR3 DNA: TGTGCCAGCAGTTTGGCTAGAATCAATGAGCAGTTCTTC
clone size: -; D gene: -; CDR3 length: 16; V gene: TRBV7-8; J gene: TRBJ2-3; CDR3 protein: CASSSSGAQSTDTQYF; CDR3 DNA: TGTGCCAGCAGCTCCTCAGGGGCGCAGAGCACAGATACGCAGTATTTT
clone size: -; D gene: TRBD2; CDR3 length: 16; V gene: TRBV18; J gene: TRBJ2-3; CDR3 protein: CASSPPEGLAADTQYF; CDR3 DNA: TGTGCCAGCTCACCACCTGAGGGACTAGCAGCAGATACGCAGTATTTT
clone size: -; D gene: -; CDR3 length: 13; V gene: TRBV7-3; J gene: TRBJ2-1; CDR3 protein: CASSFDLTGEQFF; CDR3 DNA: TGTGCCAGCAGCTTTGACTTAACGGGTGAGCAGTTCTTC
clone size: -; D gene: -; CDR3 length: 14; V gene: TRBV5-1; J gene: TRBJ2-5; CDR3 protein: CASSFFSGAETQYF; CDR3 DNA: TGCGCCAGCAGCTTCTTCTCAGGGGCGGAGACCCAGTACTTC
clone size: -; D gene: -; CDR3 length: 13; V gene: TRBV19; J gene: TRBJ1-6; CDR3 protein: CASGQKYNSPLHF; CDR3 DNA: TGTGCCAGCGGACAGAAATATAATTCACCCCTCCACTTT
clone size: -; D gene: TRBD2; CDR3 length: 15; V gene: TRBV10-3; J gene: TRBJ2-2; CDR3 protein: CAISNLAGDTGELFF; CDR3 DNA: TGTGCCATCAGTAATTTAGCGGGTGACACCGGGGAGCTGTTTTTT
clone size: -; D gene: TRBD2; CDR3 length: 15; V gene: TRBV2; J gene: TRBJ2-5; CDR3 protein: CASSERSGSWETQYF; CDR3 DNA: TGTGCCAGCAGTGAAAGGAGCGGGAGTTGGGAGACCCAGTACTTC
clone size: -; D gene: TRBD1; CDR3 length: 15; V gene: TRBV2; J gene: TRBJ2-2; CDR3 protein: CASNLQGANTGELFF; CDR3 DNA: TGTGCCAGCAATTTACAGGGGGCGAACACCGGGGAGCTGTTTTTT
clone size: -; D gene: -; CDR3 length: 13; V gene: TRBV25-1; J gene: TRBJ2-1; CDR3 protein: CASLRQSYNEQFF; CDR3 DNA: TGTGCCAGCCTTCGACAGAGTTACAATGAGCAGTTCTTC
clone size: -; D gene: -; CDR3 length: 13; V gene: TRBV6-5; J gene: TRBJ1-1; CDR3 protein: CASSAVTGTEAFF; CDR3 DNA: TGTGCCAGCAGCGCGGTGACAGGAACTGAAGCTTTCTTT
clone size: -; D gene: TRBD2; CDR3 length: 17; V gene: TRBV3-1/TRBV3-2; J gene: TRBJ2-1; CDR3 protein: CASSQEGTSGRNNEQFF; CDR3 DNA: TGTGCCAGCAGCCAAGAGGGGACTAGCGGGAGGAACAATGAGCAGTTCTTC
clone size: -; D gene: -; CDR3 length: 15; V gene: TRBV24-1; J gene: TRBJ2-1; CDR3 protein: CATSDTGLGYNEQFF; CDR3 DNA: TGTGCCACCAGCGACACGGGACTCGGCTACAATGAGCAGTTCTTC
clone size: -; D gene: TRBD1; CDR3 length: 12; V gene: TRBV30; J gene: TRBJ1-2; CDR3 protein: CAWATGYEGYTF; CDR3 DNA: TGTGCCTGGGCGACAGGGTACGAAGGCTACACCTTC